This TCR beta chain was recovered during a study of shared clonotypes between healthy human individuals. About the research overall: Donors had three CD4 naive, three CD4 memory, two CD8 naive and one CD8 memory plate apiece. Whole-study results and caveats: Clonotypes that were shared across a handful of donors made up about 5.1% of naive CD4 clonotypes.

Donors were healthy HIV-negative adults without recent acute infections or vaccinations. The germline V and J ends were trimmed by 8 bases and 6 bases, with 17 bases remaining between them. The CDR3 length is 14 residues. The germline V gene encodes CDR1 SNHLY and CDR2 FYNNEI. In regard to this clone: The antigen is unknown.

The study ran the assay at deep level. Generated by immunoSEQ multiplex PCR, the TCRdb table keeps only in-frame clones and is missing some. This table has around 750,000 clones, around 74% appearing once. The clonotype originates from a woman aged 30 to 39 in good health. The rearrangement links TRBV2 to TRBJ2-1; TRBD2 is a possible D gene (6 bases). The sample was memory CD4+ T cells sorted from blood. Subset here: CD45RA-negative fraction. This chain's CDR3 is CASRPGGAVNEQFF. The CDR3 coding sequence is TGTGCCAGCCGCCCCGGAGGGGCAGTCAATGAGCAGTTCTTC. The entire variable domain, with the rest obtained from reference TRBV2 and TRBJ2-1, is as follows: EPEVTQTPSHQVTQMGQEVILRCVPISNHLYFYWYRQILGQKVEFLVSFYNNEISEKSEIFDDQFSVERPDGSNFTLKIRSTKLEDSAMYFCASRPGGAVNEQFFGPGTRLTVL.